This T cell receptor beta chain was found in a study of blood T cell repertoires in COVID-19. Study summary: Some COVID-19 samples were acute and others convalescent; all came from the United States, Italy and Spain. From T cells, B-cell-depleted T cells, or PBMCs came the material, which was cDNA or gDNA.

This clone was detected a few times. Enrolled during active infection, Seattle patients were then followed longitudinally. Under the authors' procedure: Amplification of reference gene primers was used by the study to estimate nucleated cell counts. TCRdb keeps only in-frame clones here, not all; method: immunoSEQ multiplex PCR. V and J calls and clone size are given by that table; D and trimming were obtained from the DNA. The table records just over 150,000 clones, less than 85% of them present only once. Germline V gives CDR1 LNHNV, CDR2 YYDKDF (reference sequence). This CDR3 comprises 15 residues. Trimming shortened V by 4 bases and J by 7 bases, and 16 bases separated the two germline ends.

The rearrangement links TRBV15 to TRBJ2-2; tentatively, D is TRBD2 (5 bases). This sequence was found in a woman aged 40 to 50 with COVID-19, enrolled during active disease. The sequencing input was peripheral blood. CDR3 amino acids: CATSTVRAGVGELFF. CDR3 in DNA: TGTGCCACCAGCACCGTGAGGGCCGGTGTCGGGGAGCTGTTTTTT.